The 3 T cell receptor beta chains below come from one sample, sequenced in a study of blood T cell repertoires in COVID-19. Using immunoSEQ multiplex PCR, the repertoire was profiled, and TCRdb retains in-frame clones only, with some absent. Of roughly 120,000 clones listed, roughly 80% are singletons. Sequencing used peripheral blood. These receptors came from a man in his fifties or sixties with acute or convalescent COVID-19.

The chain is built from TRBV24-1 and TRBJ2-4, with 7 positions matching TRBD1. In germline, CDR1 is KGHDR, CDR2 SFDVKD. This CDR3 is 17 amino acids long. With 7 bases clipped from V and 0 bases from J, the junction kept 11 bases outside the gene matches. CDR3 DNA: TGTGCCACCAGACGGGACAGAGTGATTCTAGCCAAAAACATTCAGTACTTC. The encoded protein is CATRRDRVILAKNIQYF.

The chain joins TRBV7-6 to TRBJ1-2, with 7 bases aligning to TRBD1. The length of the CDR3 is 15 residues. V was clipped by 0 bases and J by 1 base; unmatched bases: 2. The V gene's germline CDR1 is SGHVS and CDR2 FNYEAQ. CDR3 protein: CASSLAGGGNYGYTF. CDR3 sequence (DNA): TGTGCCAGCAGCTTAGCAGGGGGCGGTAACTATGGCTACACCTTC.

This chain connects TRBV5-1 to TRBJ2-5; 16 bases line up with TRBD2. CDR3 length equals 17 residues. V dropped 5 bases and J dropped 4; count of bases not matched to a gene: 8. From germline, CDR1 is SGHRS and CDR2 YFSETQ. The DNA of the CDR3 is TGCGCCAGCAGTTTTCCGGGACTAGCGGGAGGGAGAGAGACCCAGTACTTC. It translates to CASSFPGLAGGRETQYF.